Below, one TCR beta chain is given with its context. This entry comes from a study of blood T cells in healthy people across ages. The CDR3 is 13 amino acids. Germline values: CDR1 MNHEY, CDR2 SVGAGI. The V and J ends lost 7 bases and 4 bases, in that order; junction bases with no gene match: 4. Through a sample-barcoded 5' primer and a J-beta primer mix, a second PCR was run for about 6 to 11 cycles. TCRdb re-called the 5' RACE reads through MiXCR, storing one row per CDR3 protein. The sample has roughly 720,000 distinct CDR3 sequences, less than 70% seen once. The sequence was obtained from a man at least 80 years old in good health. J is TRBJ2-1 and V is TRBV6-5; TRBD2 aligns across 7 bases. Sequenced material: blood. This CDR3 reads CASTREGYNEQFF. The CDR3 DNA reads as TGTGCCAGCACAAGGGAGGGTTACAATGAGCAGTTCTTC.